These 25 T cell receptor beta chains came from one sample sequenced in a study of blood T cell repertoires in COVID-19. Profiled with immunoSEQ multiplex PCR; TCRdb holds only in-frame clones, not every one. This sample yields some 150,000 clones, of which more than 80% are seen a single time; approximately 8.4% belongs to the top ten. The sequencing sample was made of peripheral blood. The receptors come from a human donor with acute or convalescent COVID-19. The donor label of this sample is uncertain.

This clone is a singleton in its sample. This sequence joins TRBV7-3 and TRBJ1-1; D is unclear. Germline V gives CDR1 SGHTA, CDR2 FQGTGA. The CDR3 is made up of 17 amino acids. The V end was cut by 5 bases, the J end by 4 bases, with 23 bases between. CDR3 amino acids: CASSPNGRGVASTEAFF. The CDR3, as DNA: TGTGCCAGCAGCCCGAACGGACGCGGGGTTGCGAGCACTGAAGCTTTCTTT.

This clone was observed a few times. J is TRBJ2-5 and V is TRBV5-1; 8 bases are shared with TRBD2. This CDR3 is 16 amino acids long. The ends lost 4 bases at V and 5 bases at J; junction bases unmatched: 13. CDR1 is SGHRS and CDR2 is YFSETQ in the germline V gene. The CDR3 coding sequence is TGCGCCAGCAGCCTCCAGGGAGGCGGGGGGCGGGAGACCCAGTACTTC. It codes for CASSLQGGGGRETQYF.

This chain uses TRBV7-3 with TRBJ1-2; D is unresolved. The CDR3 has 13 residues. V lost 5 bases and J lost 4, with 11 bases in between. Per the germline V gene, CDR1 is SGHTA and CDR2 is FQGTGA. CDR3 DNA: TGTGCCAGCAGCCCAGGCCCCACCTATGGCTACACCTTC. This gives the protein CASSPGPTYGYTF.

The gene calls are TRBV10-3 and TRBJ2-2; 9 nucleotides agree with TRBD1. V lost 6 bases to trimming and J lost 2 bases; unmatched junction nucleotides: 7. From germline, CDR1 is ENHRY and CDR2 SYGVKD. The CDR3 runs 16 residues. The chain's CDR3 is CAIRRDRDFNTGELFF. Written as DNA, the CDR3 is TGTGCCATCAGGCGGGACAGGGATTTTAACACCGGGGAGCTGTTTTTT.

This chain links TRBV10-3 with TRBJ2-1; possibly TRBD2 for D (6 bases). The V gene lost 3 bases and the J gene lost 3 bases, with 15 bases spanning the gap. Per the germline V gene, CDR1 is ENHRY and CDR2 is SYGVKD. The CDR3 length is 16 residues. CDR3 coding DNA: TGTGCCATCAGTGACCCGGGACTGGGCCACTACAATGAGCAGTTCTTC. Translation: CAISDPGLGHYNEQFF.

The chain combines TRBV6-1 with TRBJ2-7; possibly TRBD1 for D (5 bases). In germline, CDR1 is MNHNS, CDR2 SASEGT. The CDR3 spans 14 residues. Between the trimmed V and J ends, which lost 1 base and 3 bases, there was a span of 10 bases. The CDR3 loop reads CASSEGGRGYEQYF. The DNA for the CDR3 is TGTGCCAGCAGTGAAGGGGGTAGGGGCTACGAGCAGTACTTC.

The chain joins TRBV4-1 to TRBJ1-2, with D possibly matching TRBD1 (6 bases). V lost 1 base to trimming and J lost 4 bases, with 13 bases between them. CDR3 length equals 15 residues. The germline gives CDR1 MGHRA, CDR2 YSYEKL. The CDR3 coding sequence is TGCGCCAGCAGCCAAGGAAGAGGGGGAGTCTATGGCTACACCTTC. Its protein product is CASSQGRGGVYGYTF.

This clone was found once. The V call is TRBV5-6, the J call TRBJ1-1; 10 nucleotides line up with TRBD1. V dropped 4 bases and J dropped 4; count of bases not matched to a gene: 4. Germline V CDR1 and CDR2: SGHDT, YYEEEE. The CDR3 has 14 residues. The CDR3 is CASSGWDRGTEAFF. The CDR3 DNA reads as TGTGCCAGCAGCGGATGGGACAGGGGCACTGAAGCTTTCTTT.

The chain recombines TRBV30 with TRBJ2-7; weak D call: TRBD2 (5 bases). This CDR3 is built from 12 residues. Trimming removed 2 bases at V and 3 bases at J, with 8 bases between. Germline V gene data show CDR1 as GTSNPN and CDR2 as SVGIG (reference sequence). This CDR3 is CAWSPGYYEQYF. CDR3 bases: TGTGCCTGGAGTCCGGGGTACTACGAGCAGTACTTC.

The chain carries TRBV6-4 and TRBJ1-2; D is undetermined. The V end lost 7 bases, the J end lost 5 bases, and 14 bases lay between the germline ends. From germline, CDR1 is MRHNA and CDR2 SNTAGT. The CDR3 covers 13 residues. CDR3 nucleotides: TGTGCCAGCACCCCGAGGGCAGGTTATGGCTACACCTTC. Its translation: CASTPRAGYGYTF.

The chain uses TRBV4-1 and TRBJ2-1, with 7 nucleotides matching TRBD1. The CDR3 has 13 amino acids. Per germline, CDR1 MGHRA and CDR2 YSYEKL. V gave up 0 bases and J gave up 11 bases; unmatched junction bases: 4. The CDR3 here is CASSQEQGNKQFF. The CDR3 DNA follows: TGCGCCAGCAGCCAAGAACAGGGGAACAAGCAGTTCTTC.

The chain uses TRBV23-1 and TRBJ2-7; D is possibly TRBD2 (6 bases). TRBV23-1 is labeled an ORF, and its function is uncertain. V lost 1 base and J 1 base, leaving 17 bases between the germline ends. The CDR3 spans 17 residues. The CDR3 nucleotides are TGCGCCAGCAGTCAATACGGCGGGGAGCCCTGTTCCTACGAGCAGTACGTC. It encodes CASSQYGGEPCSYEQYV.

The chain employs TRBV12-3 or TRBV12-4 and TRBJ2-5; 7 bases fit TRBD2. Unmatched junction bases numbered 6, after V lost 6 bases and J lost 5 bases. The CDR3 is made up of 13 amino acids. The CDR3 sequence: CASRRLAGETQYF. DNA of the CDR3: TGTGCCAGCAGGCGACTAGCAGGGGAGACCCAGTACTTC.

The chain employs TRBV10-3 and TRBJ1-2; no firm D call. Germline lookup yields CDR1 ENHRY and CDR2 SYGVKD. The V end lost 6 bases, the J end lost 7 bases, and 12 bases lay between the germline ends. The CDR3 is 12 residues long. The CDR3 spells CAISRSGSGYTF. CDR3 nucleotides: TGTGCCATCAGCCGGTCGGGGTCTGGCTACACCTTC.

V gene TRBV7-9 combines with J gene TRBJ1-4; possibly TRBD1 for D (5 bases). The CDR3 loop spans 13 amino acids. Trimming cost V 5 bases and J 7 bases, with 11 bases left between them. CDR1 is SEHNR, CDR2 FQNEAQ, per germline (reference sequence). DNA of the CDR3: TGTGCCAGCAGCGGGGGAGGTAGTGAAAAACTGTTTTTT. Protein product: CASSGGGSEKLFF.

This clone appeared once. The chain has TRBV27 and TRBJ1-5; TRBD1 agrees at 7 bases. The CDR3 has 14 amino acids. Unmatched junction bases numbered 4, after V lost 4 bases and J lost 4 bases. Germline V gene lookup returns CDR1 MNHEY and CDR2 SMNVEV (reference sequence). The CDR3 is CASSSQTGNQPQHF. The DNA of the CDR3 is TGTGCCAGCAGTTCCCAGACAGGGAATCAGCCCCAGCATTTT.

The chain carries TRBV2 and TRBJ2-5; TRBD1 matches 7 bases. The trim removed 5 bases at V and 5 bases at J, leaving 11 bases unmatched. This CDR3 is 15 amino acids long. From germline, CDR1 is SNHLY and CDR2 FYNNEI. CDR3 in DNA: TGTGCCAGCAGTTCCGGACAGGCCGTGGGCGAGACCCAGTACTTC. Translation: CASSSGQAVGETQYF.

This clone occurred a few times. The chain recombines TRBV14 with TRBJ1-2, with D maybe TRBD1 (6 bases). The CDR3 spans 14 residues. V shed 1 base and J shed 8 bases, with 14 bases lying between them. CDR1 is SGHDN and CDR2 is FVKESK in the germline V gene. This CDR3 is CASSQGQFRGGYTF. CDR3 coding DNA: TGTGCCAGCAGCCAAGGACAGTTCAGGGGCGGCTACACCTTC.

This sequence joins TRBV3-1 (or the pseudogene TRBV3-2) and TRBJ1-1; 8 bases are shared with TRBD1. Germline V gene lookup returns CDR1 LGHDT and CDR2 YNNKEL (reference sequence). The CDR3 sequence is 14 residues long. V lost 0 bases, J lost 9 bases, and 6 bases stayed unmatched. The CDR3, as DNA: TGTGCCAGCAGCCAAGACTCAGGGGGCAAAAAAGCTTTCTTT. This encodes CASSQDSGGKKAFF.

This chain joins TRBV19 and TRBJ2-3, with 13 bases that match TRBD2. The CDR3 totals 18 residues. V trimming: 4 bases; J trimming: 5 bases; junction bases outside the gene matches: 12. Per the germline V gene, CDR1 is LNHDA and CDR2 is SQIVND (reference sequence). CDR3 amino acids: CASSTYHGTSGAGDTQYF. The CDR3 nucleotides are TGTGCCAGTAGTACCTACCACGGGACTAGCGGGGCTGGAGATACGCAGTATTTT.

The chain joins TRBV2 to TRBJ2-1; 9 nucleotides line up with TRBD1. The CDR3 runs to 16 residues. Trimming at V came to 6 bases and at J to 2 bases, leaving 8 bases not matched to a gene. The V gene's germline CDR1 is SNHLY and CDR2 FYNNEI. This CDR3 is CASRITGGITYNEQFF. In nucleotides, the CDR3 is TGTGCCAGCAGGATAACAGGGGGCATAACCTACAATGAGCAGTTCTTC.

The CDR3 here is CASSIVAGGNSPLHF. Here the CDR3 DNA reads TGTGCCAGTAGTATAGTTGCAGGGGGAAATTCACCCCTCCACTTT. This sequence joins TRBV19 and TRBJ1-6; 7 positions match TRBD1. The CDR3 is made up of 15 amino acids. The V and J ends lost 1 base and 7 bases, in that order; junction bases with no gene match: 4. CDR1 is LNHDA, CDR2 SQIVND, per germline (reference sequence). The variable domain in full, with the rest retrieved from reference TRBV19 and TRBJ1-6, is DGGITQSPKYLFRKEGQNVTLSCEQNLNHDAMYWYRQDPGQGLRLIYYSQIVNDFQKGDIAEGYSVSREKKESFPLTVTSAQKNPTAFYLCASSIVAGGNSPLHFGNGTRLTVT.

V gene TRBV5-3 combines with J gene TRBJ2-7; 7 bases fit TRBD2. TRBV5-3 is noted as an ORF with a role that remains uncertain. The CDR3 loop spans 10 amino acids. V was pared by 4 bases and J by 12 bases, with 4 bases of the junction left unmatched. CDR3 loop: CARSRDYGYV. CDR3 DNA: TGTGCCAGAAGCCGGGACTACGGGTACGTC.

The V call is TRBV5-1, the J call TRBJ1-1; 11 bases are shared with TRBD1. This CDR3 comprises 14 residues. After removal of 3 bases from V and 7 bases from J, the junction contained 5 bases not matched to a gene. Germline assignment: CDR1 SGHRS and CDR2 YFSETQ. CDR3 in DNA: TGCGCCAGCAGCTCGGGACAGGGGGTTGATGAAGCTTTCTTT. Encoded protein: CASSSGQGVDEAFF.

The chain links TRBV30 to TRBJ2-2, with D possibly being TRBD1 (5 bases). Trimming removed 0 bases from V and 1 base from J, with 15 bases in between. The germline gives CDR1 GTSNPN, CDR2 SVGIG (reference sequence). CDR3 size: 17 residues. CDR3 in DNA: TGTGCCTGGAGTGTGGGGCGGACGCTACTGAACACCGGGGAGCTGTTTTTT. It specifies CAWSVGRTLLNTGELFF.